The clone carrying this T cell receptor (beta chain) was counted only a few times. The sample belongs to a study of T-cell reconstitution after alpha-beta-depleted transplantation in children. Using unique molecular identifiers, the investigators prepared the TCRbeta library. TCRdb reprocessed the PCR reads with MiXCR, giving one entry per CDR3 protein. Of about 640,000 distinct CDR3 sequences listed, 16% are singletons. Germline V gene sequence: CDR1 MNHEY, CDR2 SMNVEV (reference sequence). V shed 3 bases and J shed 4 bases, with 9 bases lying between them. This CDR3 region has 14 residues. The receptor's source is a human donor who donated a stem cell graft to a child with acute myeloid leukemia. Material: PBMCs from the stem cell graft donor, obtained from the stem cell graft. The chain recombines TRBV27 with TRBJ2-2, with D perhaps matching TRBD2 (5 bases). The CDR3: CASSFSGSTGELFF. DNA for the CDR3: TGTGCCAGCAGTTTTTCGGGGAGCACCGGGGAGCTGTTTTTT.